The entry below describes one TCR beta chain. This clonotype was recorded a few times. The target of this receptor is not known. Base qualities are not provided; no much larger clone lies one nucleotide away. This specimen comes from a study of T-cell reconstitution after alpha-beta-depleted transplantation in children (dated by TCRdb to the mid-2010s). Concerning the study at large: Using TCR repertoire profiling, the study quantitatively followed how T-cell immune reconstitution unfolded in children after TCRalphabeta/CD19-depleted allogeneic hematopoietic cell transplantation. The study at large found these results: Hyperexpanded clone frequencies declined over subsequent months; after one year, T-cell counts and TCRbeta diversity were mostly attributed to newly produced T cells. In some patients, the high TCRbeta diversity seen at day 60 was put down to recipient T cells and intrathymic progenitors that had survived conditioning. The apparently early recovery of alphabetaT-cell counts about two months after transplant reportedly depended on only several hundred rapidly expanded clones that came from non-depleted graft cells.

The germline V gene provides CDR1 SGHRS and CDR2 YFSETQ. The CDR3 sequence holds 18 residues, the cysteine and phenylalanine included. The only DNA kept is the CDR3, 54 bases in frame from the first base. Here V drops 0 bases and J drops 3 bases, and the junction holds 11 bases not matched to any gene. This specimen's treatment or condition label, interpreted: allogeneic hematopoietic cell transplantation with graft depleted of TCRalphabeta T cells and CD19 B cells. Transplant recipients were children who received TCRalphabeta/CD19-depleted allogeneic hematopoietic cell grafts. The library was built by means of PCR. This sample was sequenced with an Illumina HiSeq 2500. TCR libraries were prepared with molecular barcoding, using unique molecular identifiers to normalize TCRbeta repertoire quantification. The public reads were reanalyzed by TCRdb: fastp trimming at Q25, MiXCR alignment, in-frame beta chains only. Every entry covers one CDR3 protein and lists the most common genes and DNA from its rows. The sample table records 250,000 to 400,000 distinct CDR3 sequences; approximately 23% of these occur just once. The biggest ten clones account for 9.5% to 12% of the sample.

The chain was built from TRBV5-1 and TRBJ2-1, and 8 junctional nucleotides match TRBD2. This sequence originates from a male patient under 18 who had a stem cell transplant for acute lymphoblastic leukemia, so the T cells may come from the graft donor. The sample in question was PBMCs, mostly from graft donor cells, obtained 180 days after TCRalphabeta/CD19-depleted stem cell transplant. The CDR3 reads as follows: CASSLVPPREVLYNEQFF. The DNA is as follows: TGCGCCAGCAGCTTGGTCCCCCCGCGGGAGGTCCTCTACAATGAGCAGTTCTTC.